A single sample gave rise to the 31 T cell receptor beta chains below, sequenced in a study of T cell responses to AZD1222 COVID-19 vaccine. The table came from immunoSEQ multiplex PCR; TCRdb's copy has only in-frame clones and leaves some out. Among around 150,000 clones listed, 80% to 95% were seen once. Sequencing used peripheral blood, obtained 28 days after the second AZD1222 dose. Source of these receptors: an adult who received the AZD1222 COVID-19 vaccine.

The rearrangement joins TRBV28 to TRBJ2-7; 12 nucleotides match TRBD1. V lost 3 bases, J lost 4 bases, and 7 bases stayed unmatched. Germline CDR1 reads MDHEN; CDR2 reads SYDVKM. This CDR3 has 16 amino acids. Here the CDR3 reads CASSLAGTGGIYEQYF. CDR3 nucleotides: TGTGCCAGCAGTTTGGCCGGGACAGGGGGCATATACGAGCAGTACTTC.

The chain has TRBV20-1 and TRBJ1-3; D is possibly TRBD1 (5 bases). V was shortened by 3 bases and J by 3 bases, with 12 bases between the two germline ends. CDR1 DFQATT and CDR2 SNEGSKA come from the germline V gene (reference sequence). The CDR3 loop spans 14 amino acids. For the CDR3, the DNA is TGCAGTGCTAGTTCAGGGACCGGTGGAAACACCATATATTTT. It translates to CSASSGTGGNTIYF.

This clone appeared a single time. V gene TRBV18 combines with J gene TRBJ2-6; no clear D gene. The germline gives CDR1 KGHSH, CDR2 LQKENI. V was shortened by 3 bases and J by 0 bases, with 12 bases between the two germline ends. The CDR3 contains 17 residues. The CDR3 sequence is CASSPAIPGSGANVLTF. The CDR3 DNA is TGTGCCAGCTCACCCGCCATACCTGGCTCTGGGGCCAACGTCCTGACTTTC.

The chain couples TRBV4-2 to TRBJ1-5; D is possibly TRBD1 (5 bases). Germline CDR1 reads LGHNA; CDR2 reads YNFKEQ. The CDR3 has 15 amino acids. V lost 1 base and J 5 bases, leaving 12 bases between the germline ends. CDR3 in DNA: TGTGCCAGCAGCCAAGTTGCGGCAGGGCATCAGCCCCAGCATTTT. Protein: CASSQVAAGHQPQHF.

J is TRBJ1-1 and V is TRBV29-1; no reliable D call. The CDR3 has 12 amino acids. From germline, CDR1 is SQVTM and CDR2 ANQGSEA. The ends were cut back, 7 bases at V and 1 base at J, with 10 bases in the middle. The CDR3: CSGLYRNTEAFF. CDR3 DNA sequence: TGCAGCGGCCTTTACAGGAACACTGAAGCTTTCTTT.

The CDR3 DNA follows: TGCGCCAGCAGCTTGGCAGGGACGAACACCGGGGAGCTGTTTTTT. Its translation is CASSLAGTNTGELFF. The chain recombines TRBV5-1 with TRBJ2-2, with D maybe TRBD1 (5 bases). Germline V gene lookup returns CDR1 SGHRS and CDR2 YFSETQ. The V and J ends lost 0 bases and 0 bases respectively, with 6 bases between them. The CDR3 is 15 amino acids.

V and J are TRBV11-1 and TRBJ1-1, with TRBD1 as a possible D gene (5 bases). Trimming removed 3 bases from V and 7 bases from J, with 15 bases in between. This CDR3 is built from 14 residues. CDR1 is SGHAT and CDR2 is FQDESV in the germline V gene (reference sequence). This chain's CDR3 is CASSFNARVIEAFF. CDR3 DNA sequence: TGTGCCAGCAGCTTCAACGCCAGGGTGATTGAAGCTTTCTTT.

The chain carries TRBV3-1 (or the pseudogene TRBV3-2) and TRBJ1-1; the D is unclear. The V and J ends lost 2 bases and 3 bases respectively, with 4 bases between them. The germline V gene has CDR1 LGHDT and CDR2 YNNKEL (reference sequence). The CDR3 loop spans 12 amino acids. CDR3 in amino acids: CASSQWDTEAFF. In DNA form, the CDR3 reads TGTGCCAGCAGCCAATGGGACACTGAAGCTTTCTTT.

The CDR3 reads CATSRDPRETQYF. CDR3 DNA: TGTGCCACCAGCAGGGACCCCCGGGAGACCCAGTACTTC. This chain joins TRBV15 and TRBJ2-5; unclear D gene. CDR1 is LNHNV, CDR2 YYDKDF, per germline (reference sequence). V was cut by 3 bases and J by 5 bases, with 10 bases left in between. This CDR3 comprises 13 residues.

The chain has TRBV3-1 (or the pseudogene TRBV3-2) and TRBJ1-4; no definite D call. Trimming shortened V by 0 bases and J by 3 bases, and 17 bases separated the two germline ends. Germline loops: CDR1 LGHDT, CDR2 YNNKEL (reference sequence). There are 18 residues in the CDR3. The CDR3: CASSQDLQSSSPNEKLFF. As DNA, the CDR3 is TGTGCCAGCAGCCAAGATCTGCAGAGCTCCTCACCTAATGAAAAACTGTTTTTT.

The V gene is TRBV9, the J gene TRBJ2-7, with D perhaps assigned TRBD1 or TRBD2 (6 bases each). V lost 2 bases, J lost 8 bases, and 20 bases lay in between. CDR3 length: 15 residues. Germline assignment: CDR1 SGDLS and CDR2 YYNGEE. The CDR3 region is CASSVEGRIGGQQYF. The CDR3 DNA reads TGTGCCAGCAGCGTCGAGGGCCGTATAGGGGGGCAGCAGTACTTC.

The chain is built from TRBV27 and TRBJ2-7; D tentatively fits TRBD1 or TRBD2 (5 bases each). V was trimmed by 5 bases and J by 5 bases, leaving 19 bases between them. Germline V gives CDR1 MNHEY, CDR2 SMNVEV (reference sequence). CDR3 length: 15 residues. The DNA for the CDR3 is TGTGCCAGCAGTGTCCAGGTCCCGGGGCGTAACGAGCAGTACTTC. This sequence encodes CASSVQVPGRNEQYF.

CDR3 coding DNA: TGTGCCAGCAGCTTGGGGGACAGAGCCCGGGATGGAAACACCATATATTTT. The encoded protein is CASSLGDRARDGNTIYF. The chain carries TRBV5-4 and TRBJ1-3; 7 nucleotides agree with TRBD1. V was clipped by 0 bases and J by 3 bases; unmatched bases: 9. Germline V CDR1 and CDR2: SGHNT, YYREEE (reference sequence). This CDR3 contains 17 residues.

The CDR3 protein is CASRRGNQPQHF. DNA of the CDR3: TGTGCCAGCCGACGGGGCAATCAGCCCCAGCATTTT. The chain recombines TRBV6-5 with TRBJ1-5; no reliable D call. The germline V gene has CDR1 MNHEY and CDR2 SVGAGI. This CDR3 is 12 amino acids long. V lost 8 bases, J lost 2 bases, and 7 bases lay in between.

The rearrangement uses TRBV19 and TRBJ1-5; no clear D gene. The V gene's germline CDR1 is LNHDA and CDR2 SQIVND (reference sequence). The CDR3 runs to 13 residues. Trimming stripped 7 bases from V and 0 bases from J, with 7 bases between. Written as DNA, the CDR3 is TGTGCCAGTACTCCGTTTAGCAATCAGCCCCAGCATTTT. Protein sequence: CASTPFSNQPQHF. Based on the CDR3 plus reference TRBV19 and TRBJ1-5, the full variable domain is DGGITQSPKYLFRKEGQNVTLSCEQNLNHDAMYWYRQDPGQGLRLIYYSQIVNDFQKGDIAEGYSVSREKKESFPLTVTSAQKNPTAFYLCASTPFSNQPQHFGDGTRLSIL.

V usage is TRBV19 and J usage is TRBJ1-2; D uncertain. Germline lookup yields CDR1 LNHDA and CDR2 SQIVND (reference sequence). V was trimmed by 9 bases and J by 4 bases, leaving 24 bases between them. The CDR3 covers 16 residues. The CDR3: CARKRTKCAYSYGYTF. The CDR3 nucleotides read TGTGCCAGAAAACGGACGAAATGTGCCTACTCCTATGGCTACACCTTC.

This chain connects TRBV11-2 to TRBJ1-2, with D hard to call. The length of the CDR3 is 13 residues. With 8 bases removed from V and 2 bases from J, the gap between germline ends came to 12 bases. Germline loops: CDR1 SGHAT, CDR2 FQNNGV. The CDR3 DNA is TGTGCCAGCGGGCCTCCTGAGAACTATGGCTACACCTTC. Protein product: CASGPPENYGYTF.

This sequence joins TRBV27 and TRBJ2-3, with D perhaps given as TRBD1 or TRBD2 (5 bases each). There are 15 residues in the CDR3. Per the germline V gene, CDR1 is MNHEY and CDR2 is SMNVEV (reference sequence). The ends were cut back, 3 bases at V and 4 bases at J, with 14 bases in the middle. In DNA form, the CDR3 reads TGTGCCAGCAGTTTTGGGGACCCGGGGTCAGATACGCAGTATTTT. This encodes CASSFGDPGSDTQYF.

This sequence joins TRBV5-8 and TRBJ1-4, with TRBD1 as a possible D gene (5 bases). CDR3 length: 15 residues. Trimming removed 1 base at V and 4 bases at J, with 11 bases between. Germline V gene lookup returns CDR1 SGHTS and CDR2 YDEGEE. This CDR3 is CASSLSGTGNEKLFF. The DNA for the CDR3 is TGTGCCAGCAGCTTGTCCGGGACGGGTAATGAAAAACTGTTTTTT.

The CDR3 DNA is TGTGCCAGCAGCTACTGGACAGGAACCCAAGAGACCCAGTACTTC. Translation gives CASSYWTGTQETQYF. V gene TRBV7-2 combines with J gene TRBJ2-5; 7 nucleotides agree with TRBD1. CDR3 length: 15 amino acids. V lost 4 bases, J lost 1 base, and 6 bases stayed unmatched. CDR1 is SGHTA, CDR2 FQGNSA, per germline.

The chain combines TRBV5-6 with TRBJ2-2; D is perhaps TRBD2 (6 bases). V was shortened by 0 bases and J by 6 bases, with 15 bases between the two germline ends. Germline lookup yields CDR1 SGHDT and CDR2 YYEEEE. The CDR3 totals 16 residues. The CDR3: CASSLARGLRPGELFF. For the CDR3, the DNA is TGTGCCAGCAGCTTGGCGCGGGGCTTAAGGCCCGGGGAGCTGTTTTTT.

The rearrangement joins TRBV24-1 to TRBJ2-1, with TRBD2 as a possible D gene (5 bases). The CDR3 spans 11 residues. Germline V gene data show CDR1 as KGHDR and CDR2 as SFDVKD. V lost 9 bases and J lost 7, with 9 bases in between. The CDR3 DNA follows: TGTGCCACCTGGGGAGCGAATGAGCAGTTCTTC. As protein: CATWGANEQFF.

The chain recombines TRBV28 with TRBJ1-5; the D is unclear. This CDR3 has 12 residues. Per germline, CDR1 MDHEN and CDR2 SYDVKM. V lost 7 bases to trimming and J lost 9 bases, with 13 bases between them. The CDR3 is CASTRAPGPQHF. The CDR3 DNA follows: TGTGCCAGCACCCGGGCCCCGGGGCCCCAGCATTTT. The variable domain in full, with the rest retrieved from reference TRBV28 and TRBJ1-5, is DVKVTQSSRYLVKRTGEKVFLECVQDMDHENMFWYRQDPGLGLRLIYFSYDVKMKEKGDIPEGYSVSREKKERFSLILESASTNQTSMYLCASTRAPGPQHFGDGTRLSIL.

This clone was found once. The chain links TRBV18 to TRBJ2-5; no clear D. The CDR3 extends over 14 amino acids. Trimming left V 6 bases short and J 1 base short, with 12 bases between. Germline V CDR1 and CDR2: KGHSH, LQKENI. CDR3 sequence: CASSPPSAQETQYF. CDR3 DNA: TGTGCCAGCTCTCCCCCTTCTGCCCAAGAGACCCAGTACTTC.

A note on this clone: At the DNA level, this CDR3 is encoded by other sequences in the same sample as well. This sequence joins TRBV5-6 and TRBJ2-7; D unclear. V lost 0 bases and J lost 4, with 5 bases in between. CDR1 and CDR2 (germline): SGHDT, YYEEEE. The CDR3 is made up of 12 amino acids. The CDR3 reads CASSLGGYEQYF. The CDR3 region has the DNA TGTGCCAGCAGCTTGGGTGGTTACGAGCAGTACTTC.

This chain links TRBV4-3 with TRBJ2-7; 8 positions agree with TRBD2. Germline loops: CDR1 LGHNA, CDR2 YSLEER. The length of the CDR3 is 15 residues. Trimming cost V 4 bases and J 2 bases; bases outside gene matches: 7. The DNA of the CDR3 is TGCGCCAGCAGCCGCACTAGCGGCCAGCCCTACGAGCAGTACTTC. Protein: CASSRTSGQPYEQYF.

The chain uses TRBV5-4 and TRBJ1-2; D may be TRBD1 (6 bases). The germline V gene encodes CDR1 SGHNT and CDR2 YYREEE (reference sequence). The CDR3 spans 15 residues. V was trimmed by 4 bases and J by 4 bases, leaving 17 bases between them. The DNA for the CDR3 is TGTGCCAGCAGCCGCTGTGGGGGCATGGGCTATGGCTACACCTTC. As protein: CASSRCGGMGYGYTF.

The V and J genes are TRBV28 and TRBJ1-2; TRBD1 aligns across 7 bases. V was clipped by 5 bases and J by 3 bases; unmatched bases: 3. Germline V gene lookup returns CDR1 MDHEN and CDR2 SYDVKM. This CDR3 spans 13 amino acids. CDR3 bases: TGTGCCAGCAGTCGACAGGGATACTATGGCTACACCTTC. This gives the protein CASSRQGYYGYTF.

The rearrangement links TRBV2 to TRBJ1-2; D is undetermined. The CDR3 is 13 amino acids. Trimming left V 8 bases short and J 4 bases short, with 14 bases between. Germline CDR1 reads SNHLY; CDR2 reads FYNNEI. CDR3: CASQDRHAYGYTF. CDR3 coding DNA: TGTGCCAGCCAAGACCGCCATGCCTATGGCTACACCTTC.

The chain recombines TRBV2 with TRBJ2-2; D is ambiguous. CDR3 length equals 13 residues. Germline V gene sequence: CDR1 SNHLY, CDR2 FYNNEI. With 7 bases removed from V and 7 bases from J, the gap between germline ends came to 13 bases. The CDR3 bases are TGTGCCAGCAAGGCAACATGGGTCGGGGAGCTGTTTTTT. Its protein is CASKATWVGELFF.

The chain carries TRBV7-2 and TRBJ2-1; no clear D gene. The CDR3 sequence is 14 residues long. Germline lookup yields CDR1 SGHTA and CDR2 FQGNSA. V shed 1 base and J shed 0 bases, with 4 bases lying between them. CDR3: CASSLDNSYNEQFF. Here the CDR3 DNA reads TGTGCCAGCAGCTTAGACAACTCCTACAATGAGCAGTTCTTC.